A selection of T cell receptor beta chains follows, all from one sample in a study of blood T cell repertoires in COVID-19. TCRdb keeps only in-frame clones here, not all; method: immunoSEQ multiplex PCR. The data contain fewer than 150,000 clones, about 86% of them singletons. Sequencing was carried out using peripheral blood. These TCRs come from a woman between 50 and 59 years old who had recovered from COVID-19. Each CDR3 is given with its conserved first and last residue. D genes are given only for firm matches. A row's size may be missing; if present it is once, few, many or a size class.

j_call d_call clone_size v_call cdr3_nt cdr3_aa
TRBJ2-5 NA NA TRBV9 TGTGCCAGCAGCCGCTCAGAGGGCGGAGAGACCCAGTACTTC CASSRSEGGETQYF
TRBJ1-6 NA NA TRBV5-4 TGTGCCAGTTCTAGAAAGGATAGGGGGACCTCACCCCTCCACTTT CASSRKDRGTSPLHF
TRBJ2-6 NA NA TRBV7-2 TGTGCCAGCAGCTTAGTCCGACTTTCCTCTGGGGCCAACGTCCTGACTTTC CASSLVRLSSGANVLTF
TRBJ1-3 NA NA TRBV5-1 TGCGCCAGCAGCTTGGAACATTATGGAAACACCATATATTTT CASSLEHYGNTIYF
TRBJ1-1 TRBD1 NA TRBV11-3 TGTGCCAGCAGCCGCCCCGGGACAGGGGAATATAGAAACACTGAAGCTTTCTTT CASSRPGTGEYRNTEAFF
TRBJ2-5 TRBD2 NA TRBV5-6 TGTGCCAGCAGCTGGCGACTAGCGGGGGGGCGGGAGACCCAGTACTTC CASSWRLAGGRETQYF
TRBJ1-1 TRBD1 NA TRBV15 TGTGCCACCAGCAGAGGAGGGACAGGGTACACTGAAGCTTTCTTT CATSRGGTGYTEAFF
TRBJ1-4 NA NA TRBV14 TGTGCCAGCAGCCGCCTGGGACTAATTAATGAAAAACTGTTTTTT CASSRLGLINEKLFF
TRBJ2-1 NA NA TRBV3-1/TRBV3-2 TGTGCCAGCAGCCAACGCCTAGGGGGAATCTACAATGAGCAGTTCTTC CASSQRLGGIYNEQFF
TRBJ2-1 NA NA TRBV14 TGTGCCAGCAGCCAAGATCGAGGGGGTCGAAATGAGCAGTTCTTC CASSQDRGGRNEQFF
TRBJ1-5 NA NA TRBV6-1 TGTGCCAGCAGTGAATCATACAGGCTAAGACGGTATCAGCCCCAGCATTTT CASSESYRLRRYQPQHF
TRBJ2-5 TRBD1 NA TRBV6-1 TGTGCCAGCAGTGCGGGCGACAGGGGGCGGCATGAGACCCAGTACTTC CASSAGDRGRHETQYF
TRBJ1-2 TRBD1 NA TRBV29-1 TGCAGCGTTGACGGACAGGGCATAAACTATGGCTACACCTTC CSVDGQGINYGYTF
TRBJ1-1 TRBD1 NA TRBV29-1 TGCAGCGCTCTTGGACAGGCGAACACTGAAGCTTTCTTT CSALGQANTEAFF
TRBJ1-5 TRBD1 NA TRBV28 TGTGCCAGCATTGGACAGGGTCAGGGGCAGCCCCAGCATTTT CASIGQGQGQPQHF
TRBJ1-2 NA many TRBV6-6 TGTGCCAGCAGTTACTCGATAACATCCGGGGGCTACACCTTC CASSYSITSGGYTF
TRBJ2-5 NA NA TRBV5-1 TGCGCCAGCAGCGATGCCGGGACACAACAAGAGACCCAGTACTTC CASSDAGTQQETQYF
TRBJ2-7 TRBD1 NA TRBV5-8 TGTGCCAGCAGTTACCGGGACAGAAACTCCTACGAGCAGTACTTC CASSYRDRNSYEQYF